The 26 T cell receptor beta chains reported below all come from one sample, sequenced in a study of T cell clonality in common variable immunodeficiency. Method: immunoSEQ multiplex PCR; TCRdb's copy keeps in-frame clones and lacks some. Altogether roughly 34,000 clones were found in the sample, and no singletons occur. Input material: peripheral blood mononuclear cells. These receptors came from a person aged 18-70 years in good health.

This clone was counted many times. The read is 3 residues too short to cover the CDR3 end, so that end is filled in from the germline J gene. The chain couples TRBV27 to TRBJ2-4, with D unresolved. Trimming removed 4 bases at V and 0 bases at J, with 10 bases between. This CDR3 spans 15 amino acids. Germline V gene sequence: CDR1 MNHEY, CDR2 SMNVEV (reference sequence). The sequenced CDR3 bases are TGTGCCAGCAGTTCGAAGGGCCCAGCCAAAAACATT. This codes for CASSSKGPAKNI. The entire CDR3 reads CASSSKGPAKNIQYF.

This clone was seen at least ten times. The read stops 3 residues short of the end of the CDR3; the missing end is completed from the germline J gene. This chain uses TRBV18 with TRBJ1-3; D gene ambiguous. Looked up from germline, CDR1 is KGHSH and CDR2 is LQKENI. V gave up 4 bases and J gave up 4 bases, with 8 bases separating them. The CDR3 has 13 residues. CDR3 loop: CASSRIGGNTIYF. The DNA read from the CDR3 is TGTGCCAGCTCACGCATAGGGGGAAACACC.

This clone was detected only a few times. Read coverage stops 3 residues before the CDR3 terminus; the germline J gene supplies the remainder. This sequence joins TRBV5-6 and TRBJ1-1; 8 nucleotides align to TRBD1. Trimming removed 3 bases from V and 5 bases from J; junction bases left unmatched: 6. Germline values: CDR1 SGHDT, CDR2 YYEEEE. This CDR3 contains 14 residues. Here the CDR3 reads CASSSTGGFTEAFF. The covered CDR3 bases are TGTGCCAGCAGCTCTACAGGGGGATTTACTGAA.

In its sample, this clone was seen many times. The CDR3 is cut off 3 residues early in the read; its end comes from the germline J gene. This rearrangement joins TRBV2 to TRBJ1-2, with TRBD1 identical over 7 bases. This CDR3 is built from 14 residues. Germline V gene data show CDR1 as SNHLY and CDR2 as FYNNEI. Incomplete CDR3 DNA: TGTGCCAGCAGTGAGGGGATACAGGGGCGACGC. Translated, it gives CASSEGIQGRR. The whole CDR3 region reads CASSEGIQGRRYTF. The variable domain in full, with the rest retrieved from reference TRBV2 and TRBJ1-2, is EPEVTQTPSHQVTQMGQEVILRCVPISNHLYFYWYRQILGQKVEFLVSFYNNEISEKSEIFDDQFSVERPDGSNFTLKIRSTKLEDSAMYFCASSEGIQGRRYTFGSGTRLTVV.

In its sample, this clone was seen many times. The CDR3 is cut off 3 residues early in the read; its end comes from the germline J gene. This chain links TRBV5-6 with TRBJ2-7, with 9 bases aligning to TRBD2. There are 15 residues in the CDR3. The germline CDR1 and CDR2 sequences are SGHDT and YYEEEE. V gave up 0 bases and J gave up 4 bases; unmatched junction bases: 5. CDR3 sequence: CASSLVLAGPYEQYF. CDR3 DNA, as far as it was read: TGTGCCAGCAGCTTGGTCCTAGCGGGACCTTACGAG.

This clone was observed many times. CDR3 loop: CASRTNQGIYGYTF. The DNA read from the CDR3 is TGTGCCAGCAGGACCAATCAGGGGATCTATGGC. This chain links TRBV7-9 with TRBJ1-2, with a possible D match to TRBD1 (6 bases). The read falls 3 residues short of the CDR3 end, and the missing part is taken from the germline J gene. This CDR3 contains 14 residues. Per the germline V gene, CDR1 is SEHNR and CDR2 is FQNEAQ (reference sequence). Trimming removed 6 bases from V and 4 bases from J, with 15 bases in between.

This clone was counted ten times or more. The CDR3 goes on 3 residues after the read ends, and that part is filled in from the germline J gene. This chain links TRBV6-2 or TRBV6-3 with TRBJ2-5, with D tentatively TRBD1 (6 bases). The germline V gene encodes CDR1 MNHEY and CDR2 SVGEGT. This CDR3 is 14 amino acids long. The covered CDR3 bases are TGTGCAACCGGGGACACAGGGCGTCAAGAGACC. Protein product: CATGDTGRQET. The whole CDR3 protein reads CATGDTGRQETQYF.

This clone has ten or more counts. The read halts 3 residues ahead of the CDR3 end, with the missing end drawn from the germline J gene. The chain carries TRBV6-1 and TRBJ1-1; D is unresolved. The CDR3 has 15 amino acids. V was clipped by 4 bases and J by 0 bases, with 12 bases between them. CDR1 is MNHNS, CDR2 SASEGT, per germline. The CDR3 bases that were read are TGTGCCAGCAGTGCTCAGGCCACGATGAACACTGAA. Its protein is CASSAQATMNTE. The entire CDR3 protein is CASSAQATMNTEAFF.

This clone was detected many times. Read data end 3 residues before the CDR3 end; the end is taken from the germline J gene. The rearrangement links TRBV23-1 to TRBJ2-7; TRBD1 aligns across 12 bases. TRBV23-1 is sorted into the ORF group, with uncertain function. This CDR3 spans 17 amino acids. The junction had 12 bases not matched to a gene; V was cut back by 3 bases and J by 6 bases. The sequenced part of the CDR3 DNA is TGCGCCAGCAGTCAGCCGGGACAGGGGGCTTCTATCGGCGAG. This translates into CASSQPGQGASIGE. The full CDR3 reads CASSQPGQGASIGEQYF.

This clone showed up many times. The part of the CDR3 DNA that was read is TGCGCCAGCAGCTATCGGGGGTCCTACAATGAG. It translates to CASSYRGSYNE. The complete CDR3 reads CASSYRGSYNEQFF. The chain joins TRBV5-1 to TRBJ2-1, with D perhaps matching TRBD2 (6 bases). The sequence runs out 3 residues before the end of the CDR3; the remainder is reconstructed from the germline J gene. CDR1 and CDR2 from the germline V gene are SGHRS and YFSETQ. V was shortened by 3 bases and J by 1 base, with 8 bases between the two germline ends. This CDR3 has 14 amino acids.

This clone was seen ten or more times. The read is 3 residues too short to cover the CDR3 end, so that end is filled in from the germline J gene. The chain combines TRBV30 with TRBJ2-2; possibly TRBD1 for D (6 bases). Trimming pared 2 bases from V and 10 bases from J, leaving 11 bases between. Germline CDR1 reads GTSNPN; CDR2 reads SVGIG (reference sequence). The CDR3 runs to 12 residues. The sequenced part of the CDR3 DNA is TGTGCCTGGAGTTACAGGGCGGAGGAG. Amino acid sequence: CAWSYRAEE. The whole CDR3 sequence is CAWSYRAEELFF. Filled out from reference TRBV30 and TRBJ2-2, the complete variable domain reads SQTIHQWPATLVQPVGSPLSLECTVEGTSNPNLYWYRQAAGRGLQLLFYSVGIGQISSEVPQNLSASRPQDRQFILSSKKLLLSDSGFYLCAWSYRAEELFFGEGSRLTVL.

This clone was counted ten times or more. The read terminates 3 residues before the CDR3 end, so the remaining end is supplied by the germline J gene. The J gene is TRBJ1-2, the V gene TRBV18, with 7 nucleotides matching TRBD1. V trimming: 5 bases; J trimming: 1 base; junction bases outside the gene matches: 10. The CDR3 consists of 16 residues. Germline V lookup: CDR1 KGHSH, CDR2 LQKENI. This CDR3 reads CASSSRDSQINYGYTF. The DNA read from the CDR3 is TGTGCCAGCTCATCGAGGGACAGCCAAATTAACTATGGC.

This clone showed up many times. Sequence at one end of the junction differs from germline and may be a read error. CDR3 DNA, as far as it was read: TGCGCCAGCAGCCAACAACTAGCGGTGGGAGAAGAGACC. Translated: CASSQQLAVGEET. The whole CDR3 reads CASSQQLAVGEETQYF. The chain is built from TRBV4-2 and TRBJ2-5; TRBD2 aligns across 8 bases. Read coverage stops 3 residues before the CDR3 terminus; the germline J gene supplies the remainder. The CDR3 has 16 amino acids. Germline CDR1 is LGHNA and CDR2 is YNFKEQ.

This clone has a count of ten or more. The read gets to within 3 residues of the CDR3 end, and the germline J gene fills in the rest. The chain links TRBV20-1 to TRBJ1-5; 7 bases align to TRBD1. Germline assignment: CDR1 DFQATT and CDR2 SNEGSKA (reference sequence). The CDR3 has 14 amino acids. Unmatched junction bases numbered 5, after V lost 3 bases and J lost 3 bases. The sequenced CDR3 bases are TGCAGTGCTAGTACAGGGGCGAACAATCAGCCC. Amino acids: CSASTGANNQP. The CDR3 reads in full as CSASTGANNQPQHF.

This clone was seen repeatedly, ten times or more. The read ends 3 residues shy of where the CDR3 ends; the end is completed using the germline J gene. The chain uses TRBV5-1 and TRBJ1-1; D might be TRBD1 (6 bases). CDR3 length: 15 amino acids. Germline loops: CDR1 SGHRS, CDR2 YFSETQ. V lost 4 bases to trimming and J lost 3 bases, with 16 bases between them. The chain's CDR3 is CASSHSQGWDTEAFF. The sequenced part of the CDR3 DNA is TGCGCCAGCAGCCACTCACAGGGTTGGGACACTGAA.

This clone was counted many times. The read is 3 residues too short to cover the CDR3 end, so that end is filled in from the germline J gene. The chain uses TRBV30 and TRBJ1-3, with D hard to call. Germline lookup yields CDR1 GTSNPN and CDR2 SVGIG (reference sequence). The CDR3 length is 13 residues. The sequenced part of the CDR3 DNA is TGTGCCTGGAGTGGTAGTACGTCGCGTTCC. Protein sequence: CAWSGSTSRS. The whole CDR3 sequence is CAWSGSTSRSIYF.

This clone was picked up many times. The sequence runs out 3 residues before the end of the CDR3; the remainder is reconstructed from the germline J gene. The V and J genes are TRBV7-6 and TRBJ1-2; D is possibly TRBD1 (5 bases). CDR1 and CDR2 (germline): SGHVS, FNYEAQ. This CDR3 contains 17 residues. The V end was cut by 2 bases, the J end by 2 bases, with 18 bases between. The CDR3 bases that were read are TGTGCCAGCAGCTTACCAATGCGGGGACGACCCAACTATGGC. Translation gives CASSLPMRGRPNYG. The entire CDR3 protein reads CASSLPMRGRPNYGYTF.

In its sample, this clone was seen many times. The CDR3 extends 3 residues past the end of the read, so its final part is completed from the germline J gene. The chain carries TRBV12-3 or TRBV12-4 and TRBJ1-2, with D unresolved. CDR3 length equals 13 residues. V gave up 1 base and J gave up 7 bases, with 10 bases separating them. The part of the CDR3 DNA that was read is TGTGCCAGCAGTTTAGGGCACAGTCTTGGC. It yields the protein CASSLGHSLG. The entire CDR3 protein is CASSLGHSLGYTF.

This clone was picked up many times. The CDR3 end is not reached by the read, which stops 3 residues before it; the germline J gene fills it in. This chain links TRBV18 with TRBJ2-1, with D unresolved. The CDR3 is 17 residues long. Germline V gives CDR1 KGHSH, CDR2 LQKENI. Trimming stripped 3 bases from V and 0 bases from J, with 15 bases between. The CDR3 bases that were read are TGTGCCAGCTCACCGCCCGGTGTAGGGCGCTCCTACAATGAG. Protein: CASSPPGVGRSYNE. The whole CDR3 reads CASSPPGVGRSYNEQFF.

This clone was recorded at least ten times. The part of the CDR3 DNA that was read is TGTGCCAGCAGCGAAACAGGGTTGACTGAA. Amino acids: CASSETGLTE. The CDR3 in full is CASSETGLTEAFF. The chain uses TRBV2 and TRBJ1-1, with D perhaps TRBD1 (6 bases). The read ends 3 residues early relative to the CDR3; the germline J gene fills the gap. Germline V gives CDR1 SNHLY, CDR2 FYNNEI. CDR3 size: 13 residues. V lost 6 bases and J lost 5, with 13 bases in between.

Many counts were recorded for this clone. The CDR3 end is not reached by the read, which stops 3 residues before it; the germline J gene fills it in. This chain links TRBV2 with TRBJ1-5; TRBD1 matches at 8 bases. V lost 10 bases and J lost 6; bases outside the gene matches: 8. Germline values: CDR1 SNHLY, CDR2 FYNNEI. The CDR3 is 13 amino acids. The DNA read from the CDR3 is TGTGCCATAGGGAGACAGGGGCTTCAGCCC. Translated: CAIGRQGLQP. The entire CDR3 protein is CAIGRQGLQPQHF.

This clone has at least ten counts. From the germline J gene comes the end of the CDR3, since the read stops 3 residues before it. V usage is TRBV20-1 and J usage is TRBJ2-5; a weak D match, TRBD1 (5 bases). CDR1 and CDR2 from the germline V gene are DFQATT and SNEGSKA (reference sequence). CDR3 size: 13 residues. V shed 3 bases and J shed 2 bases, with 10 bases lying between them. The CDR3 DNA, read in part, is TGCAGTGCTAGGAAGGGGAAGCAAGAGACC. Translating gives CSARKGKQET. In full, the CDR3 is CSARKGKQETQYF.

This clone was detected many times. The read terminates 3 residues before the CDR3 end, so the remaining end is supplied by the germline J gene. The chain uses TRBV20-1 and TRBJ2-7; D is uncertain. The CDR3 totals 14 residues. The germline V and J ends were trimmed by 1 base and 1 base, with 11 bases remaining between them. The germline gives CDR1 DFQATT, CDR2 SNEGSKA (reference sequence). The sequenced CDR3 bases are TGCAGTGCTAGAGCGATAGGGTTGTCCTACGAG. Residues: CSARAIGLSYE. The full-length CDR3 reads as CSARAIGLSYEQYF.

This clone has at least ten counts. The read ends 3 residues shy of where the CDR3 ends; the end is completed using the germline J gene. The chain uses TRBV7-2 and TRBJ2-3; 7 bases agree with TRBD2. Trimming removed 5 bases from V and 4 bases from J; junction bases left unmatched: 9. Germline lookup yields CDR1 SGHTA and CDR2 FQGNSA. This CDR3 spans 15 amino acids. Incomplete CDR3 DNA: TGTGCCAGCAGCACCCAGCGGGGACGAGCAGATACG. This codes for CASSTQRGRADT. The entire CDR3 reads CASSTQRGRADTQYF. The full variable domain, in which reference TRBV7-2 and TRBJ2-3 provide the parts outside the CDR3, is GAGVSQSPSNKVTEKGKDVELRCDPISGHTALYWYRQSLGQGLEFLIYFQGNSAPDKSGLPSDRFSAERTGGSVSTLTIQRTQQEDSAVYLCASSTQRGRADTQYFGPGTRLTVL.

This clone was observed at least ten times. Read data end 3 residues before the CDR3 end; the end is taken from the germline J gene. J is TRBJ2-5 and V is TRBV7-6; TRBD2 aligns across 13 bases. V lost 9 bases, J lost 5 bases, and 6 bases stayed unmatched. Looked up from germline, CDR1 is SGHVS and CDR2 is FNYEAQ. The CDR3 covers 14 residues. The sequenced part of the CDR3 DNA is TGTGCCAGTAGCCGGACTAGCGGGGGCGAGACC. It codes for CASSRTSGGET. The entire CDR3 sequence reads CASSRTSGGETQYF.

This clone was seen many times. The sequenced fragment ends 3 residues before the CDR3 boundary, so the rest is inferred from the germline J gene. The chain has TRBV12-3 or TRBV12-4 and TRBJ2-1; D uncertain. V lost 8 bases to trimming and J lost 7 bases, with 9 bases between them. The CDR3 runs to 11 residues. This CDR3 reads CASLSVNEQFF. CDR3 DNA (partial): TGTGCCAGCTTGTCCGTGAATGAG.